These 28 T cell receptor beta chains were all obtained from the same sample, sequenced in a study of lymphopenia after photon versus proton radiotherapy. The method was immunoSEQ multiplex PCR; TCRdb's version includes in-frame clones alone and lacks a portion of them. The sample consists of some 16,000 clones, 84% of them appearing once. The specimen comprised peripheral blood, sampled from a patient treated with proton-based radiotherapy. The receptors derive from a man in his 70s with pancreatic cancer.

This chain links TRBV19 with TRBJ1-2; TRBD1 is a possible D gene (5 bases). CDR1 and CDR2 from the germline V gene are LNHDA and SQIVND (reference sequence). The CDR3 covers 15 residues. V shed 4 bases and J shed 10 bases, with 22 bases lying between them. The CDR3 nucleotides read TGTGCCAGTAGTAAGGGGACGGCTCATTATGAGGTCTACACCTTC. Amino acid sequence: CASSKGTAHYEVYTF.

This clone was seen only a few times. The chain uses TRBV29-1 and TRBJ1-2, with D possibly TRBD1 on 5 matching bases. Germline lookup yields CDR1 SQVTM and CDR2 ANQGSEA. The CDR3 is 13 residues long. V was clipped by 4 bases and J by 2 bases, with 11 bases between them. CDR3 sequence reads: CSVGQGLNYGYTF. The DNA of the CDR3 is TGCAGCGTTGGGCAGGGTCTAAACTATGGCTACACCTTC.

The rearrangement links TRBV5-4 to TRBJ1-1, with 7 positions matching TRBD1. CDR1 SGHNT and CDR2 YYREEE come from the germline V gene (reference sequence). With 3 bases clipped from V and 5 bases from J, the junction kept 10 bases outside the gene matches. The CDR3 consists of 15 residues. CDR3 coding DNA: TGTGCCAGCAGCTGGGGGAGACAGGGAAGAACTGAAGCTTTCTTT. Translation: CASSWGRQGRTEAFF. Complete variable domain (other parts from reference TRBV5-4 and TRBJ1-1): ETGVTQSPTHLIKTRGQQVTLRCSSQSGHNTVSWYQQALGQGPQFIFQYYREEENGRGNFPPRFSGLQFPNYSSELNVNALELDDSALYLCASSWGRQGRTEAFFGQGTRLTVV.

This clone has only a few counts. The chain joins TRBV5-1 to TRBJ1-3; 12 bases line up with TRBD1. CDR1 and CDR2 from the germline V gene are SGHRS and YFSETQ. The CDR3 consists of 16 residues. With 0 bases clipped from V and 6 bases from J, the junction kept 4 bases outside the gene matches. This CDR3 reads CASSLEGQGAENTIYF. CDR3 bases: TGCGCCAGCAGCTTGGAGGGACAGGGGGCCGAAAACACCATATATTTT.

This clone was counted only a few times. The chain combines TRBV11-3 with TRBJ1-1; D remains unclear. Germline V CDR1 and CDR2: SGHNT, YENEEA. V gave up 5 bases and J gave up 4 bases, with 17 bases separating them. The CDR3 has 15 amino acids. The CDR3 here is CASSPPRSVITEAFF. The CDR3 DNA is TGTGCCAGCAGCCCCCCTAGGAGTGTGATCACTGAAGCTTTCTTT.

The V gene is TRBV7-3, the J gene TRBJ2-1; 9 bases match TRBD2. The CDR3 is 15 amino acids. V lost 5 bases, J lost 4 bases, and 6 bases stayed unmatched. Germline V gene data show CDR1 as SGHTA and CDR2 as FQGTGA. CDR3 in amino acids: CASSPWTSEYNEQFF. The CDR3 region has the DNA TGTGCCAGCAGCCCCTGGACTAGCGAGTACAATGAGCAGTTCTTC.

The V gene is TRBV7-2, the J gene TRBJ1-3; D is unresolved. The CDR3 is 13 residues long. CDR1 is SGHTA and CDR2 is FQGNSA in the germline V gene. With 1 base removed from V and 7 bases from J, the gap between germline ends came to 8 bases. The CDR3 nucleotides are TGTGCCAGCAGCTTAGGACCTGATAACACCATATATTTT. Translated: CASSLGPDNTIYF.

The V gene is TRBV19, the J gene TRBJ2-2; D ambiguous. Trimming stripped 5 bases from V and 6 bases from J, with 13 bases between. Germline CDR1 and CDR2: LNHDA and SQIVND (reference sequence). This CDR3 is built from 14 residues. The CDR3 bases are TGTGCCAGTAGTCCCCGGACCCTTCCCGGGGAGCTGTTTTTT. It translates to CASSPRTLPGELFF.

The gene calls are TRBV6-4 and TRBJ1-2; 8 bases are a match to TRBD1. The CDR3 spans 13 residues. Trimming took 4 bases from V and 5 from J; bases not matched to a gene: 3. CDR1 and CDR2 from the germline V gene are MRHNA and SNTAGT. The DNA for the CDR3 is TGTGCCAGCAGTGCCGACAGGGGTTATGGCTACACCTTC. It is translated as CASSADRGYGYTF.

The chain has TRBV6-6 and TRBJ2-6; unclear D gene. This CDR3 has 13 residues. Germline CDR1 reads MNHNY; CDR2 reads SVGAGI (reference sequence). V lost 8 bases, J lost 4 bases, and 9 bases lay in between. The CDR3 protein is CASQLLGANVLTF. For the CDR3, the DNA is TGTGCCAGCCAGTTACTAGGGGCCAACGTCCTGACTTTC.

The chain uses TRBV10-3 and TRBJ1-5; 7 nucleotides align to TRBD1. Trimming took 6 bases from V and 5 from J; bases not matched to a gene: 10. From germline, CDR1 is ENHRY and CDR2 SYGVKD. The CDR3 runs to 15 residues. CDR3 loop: CAISGVGGADQPQHF. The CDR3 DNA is TGTGCCATCAGCGGGGTAGGGGGCGCGGATCAGCCCCAGCATTTT.

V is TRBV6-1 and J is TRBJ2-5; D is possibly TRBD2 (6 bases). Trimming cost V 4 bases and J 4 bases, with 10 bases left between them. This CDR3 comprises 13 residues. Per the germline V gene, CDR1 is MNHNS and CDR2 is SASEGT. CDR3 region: CASSARGGETQYF. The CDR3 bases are TGTGCCAGCAGTGCAAGGGGAGGAGAGACCCAGTACTTC.

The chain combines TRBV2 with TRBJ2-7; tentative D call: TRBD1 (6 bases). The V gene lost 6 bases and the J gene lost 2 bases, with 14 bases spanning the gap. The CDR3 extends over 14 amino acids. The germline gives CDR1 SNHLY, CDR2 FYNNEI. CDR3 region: CASSDRTATYEQYF. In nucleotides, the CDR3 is TGTGCCAGCAGCGATAGGACAGCTACCTACGAGCAGTACTTC.

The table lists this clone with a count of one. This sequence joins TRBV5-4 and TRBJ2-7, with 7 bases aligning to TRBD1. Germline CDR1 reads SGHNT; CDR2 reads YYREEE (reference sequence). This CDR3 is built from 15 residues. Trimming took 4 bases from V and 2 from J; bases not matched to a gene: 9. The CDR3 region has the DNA TGTGCCAGCAGCGCCGGGACAGCGAATCCCTACGAGCAGTACTTC. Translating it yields CASSAGTANPYEQYF.

CDR3 nucleotides: TGTGCCAGCAGCTTGCAGTTCGGGACTAGCGGGAAGTACGAGCAGTACTTC. It specifies CASSLQFGTSGKYEQYF. The chain is built from TRBV5-5 and TRBJ2-7, with 13 bases lining up with TRBD2. V shed 1 base and J 4 bases; nucleotides not matched to a gene: 8. The CDR3 loop spans 17 amino acids. Germline assignment: CDR1 SGHKS and CDR2 YYEKEE (reference sequence).

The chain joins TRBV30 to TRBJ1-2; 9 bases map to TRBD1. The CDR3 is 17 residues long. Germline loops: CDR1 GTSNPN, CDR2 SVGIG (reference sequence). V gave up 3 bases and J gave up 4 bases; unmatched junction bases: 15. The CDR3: CAWRAGTGSRVGYGYTF. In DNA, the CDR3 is TGTGCCTGGAGAGCCGGGACAGGGAGTCGCGTCGGCTATGGCTACACCTTC.

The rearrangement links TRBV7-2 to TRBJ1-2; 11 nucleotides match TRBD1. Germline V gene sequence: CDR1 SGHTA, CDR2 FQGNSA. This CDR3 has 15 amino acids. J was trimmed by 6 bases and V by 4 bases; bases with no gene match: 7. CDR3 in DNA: TGTGCCAGCAGCTCTACCCGGACAGGGGGCCATGGCTACACCTTC. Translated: CASSSTRTGGHGYTF. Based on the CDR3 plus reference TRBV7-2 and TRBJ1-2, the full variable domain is GAGVSQSPSNKVTEKGKDVELRCDPISGHTALYWYRQSLGQGLEFLIYFQGNSAPDKSGLPSDRFSAERTGGSVSTLTIQRTQQEDSAVYLCASSSTRTGGHGYTFGSGTRLTVV.

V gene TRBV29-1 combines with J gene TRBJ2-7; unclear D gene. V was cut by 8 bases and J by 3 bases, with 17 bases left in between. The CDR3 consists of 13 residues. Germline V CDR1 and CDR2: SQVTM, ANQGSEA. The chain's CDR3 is CSIRVRDGYEQYF. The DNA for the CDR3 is TGCAGCATCCGGGTCCGTGATGGCTACGAGCAGTACTTC.

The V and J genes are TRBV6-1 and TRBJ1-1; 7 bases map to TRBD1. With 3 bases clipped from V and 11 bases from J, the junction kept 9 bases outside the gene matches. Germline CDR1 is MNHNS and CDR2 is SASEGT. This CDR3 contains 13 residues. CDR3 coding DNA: TGTGCCAGCAGTGATCGACAGGGCACGAGGGCTTTCTTT. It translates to CASSDRQGTRAFF.

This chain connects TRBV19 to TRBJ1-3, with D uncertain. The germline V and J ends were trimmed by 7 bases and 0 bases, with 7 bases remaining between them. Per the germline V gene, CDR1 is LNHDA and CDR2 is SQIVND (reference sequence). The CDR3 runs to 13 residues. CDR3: CASKDRSGNTIYF. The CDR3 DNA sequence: TGTGCCAGTAAGGATCGCTCTGGAAACACCATATATTTT.

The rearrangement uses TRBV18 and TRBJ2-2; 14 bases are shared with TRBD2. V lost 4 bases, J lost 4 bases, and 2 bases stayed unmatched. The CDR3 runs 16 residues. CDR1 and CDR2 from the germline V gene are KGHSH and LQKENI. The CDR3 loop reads CASSLGLAGGTGELFF. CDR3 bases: TGTGCCAGCTCACTCGGACTAGCGGGAGGCACCGGGGAGCTGTTTTTT.

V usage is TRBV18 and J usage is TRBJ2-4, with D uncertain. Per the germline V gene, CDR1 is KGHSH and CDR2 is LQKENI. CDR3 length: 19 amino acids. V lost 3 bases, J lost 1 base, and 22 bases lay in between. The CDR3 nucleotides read TGTGCCAGCTCACCGTCGACTCCAAAAACATCTTTGGCCAAAAACATTCAGTACTTC. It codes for CASSPSTPKTSLAKNIQYF.

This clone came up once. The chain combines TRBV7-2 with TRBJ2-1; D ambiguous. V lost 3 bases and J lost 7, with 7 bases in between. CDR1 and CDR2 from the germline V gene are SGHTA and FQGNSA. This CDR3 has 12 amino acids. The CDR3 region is CASSLTRNEQFF. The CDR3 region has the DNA TGTGCCAGCAGCTTGACGAGGAATGAGCAGTTCTTC. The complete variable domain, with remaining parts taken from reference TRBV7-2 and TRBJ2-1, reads GAGVSQSPSNKVTEKGKDVELRCDPISGHTALYWYRQSLGQGLEFLIYFQGNSAPDKSGLPSDRFSAERTGGSVSTLTIQRTQQEDSAVYLCASSLTRNEQFFGPGTRLTVL.

The CDR3 loop reads CASRDAGKPLHF. The CDR3 region has the DNA TGTGCCAGCAGGGACGCTGGTAAACCCCTCCACTTT. This rearrangement joins TRBV7-9 to TRBJ1-6; D not resolved. Germline V lookup: CDR1 SEHNR, CDR2 FQNEAQ (reference sequence). This CDR3 spans 12 amino acids. Trimming left V 6 bases short and J 12 bases short, with 12 bases between.

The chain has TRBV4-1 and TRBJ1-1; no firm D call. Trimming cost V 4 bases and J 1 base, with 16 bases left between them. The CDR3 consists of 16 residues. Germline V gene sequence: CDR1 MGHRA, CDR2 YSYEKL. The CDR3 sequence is CASSLQEISGNTEAFF. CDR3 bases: TGCGCCAGCAGCCTGCAAGAGATTTCAGGGAACACTGAAGCTTTCTTT.

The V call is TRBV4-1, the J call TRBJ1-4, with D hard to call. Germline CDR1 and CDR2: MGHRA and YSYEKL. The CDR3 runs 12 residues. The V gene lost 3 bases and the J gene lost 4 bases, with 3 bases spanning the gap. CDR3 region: CASSQLNEKLFF. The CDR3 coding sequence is TGCGCCAGCAGCCAGCTTAATGAAAAACTGTTTTTT.

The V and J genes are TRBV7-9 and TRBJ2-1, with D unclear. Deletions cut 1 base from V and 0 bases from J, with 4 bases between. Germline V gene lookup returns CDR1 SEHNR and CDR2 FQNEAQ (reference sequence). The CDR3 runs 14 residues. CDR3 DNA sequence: TGTGCCAGCAGCTTAGTGAGCTCCTACAATGAGCAGTTCTTC. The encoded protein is CASSLVSSYNEQFF.

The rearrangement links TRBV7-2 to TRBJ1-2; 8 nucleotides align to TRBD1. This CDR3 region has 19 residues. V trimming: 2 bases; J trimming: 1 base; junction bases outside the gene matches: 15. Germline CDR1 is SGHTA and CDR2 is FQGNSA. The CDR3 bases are TGTGCCAGCAGCTTAAGGGTGGGACAGGCGGGCTCCCTTAACTATGGCTACACCTTC. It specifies CASSLRVGQAGSLNYGYTF.